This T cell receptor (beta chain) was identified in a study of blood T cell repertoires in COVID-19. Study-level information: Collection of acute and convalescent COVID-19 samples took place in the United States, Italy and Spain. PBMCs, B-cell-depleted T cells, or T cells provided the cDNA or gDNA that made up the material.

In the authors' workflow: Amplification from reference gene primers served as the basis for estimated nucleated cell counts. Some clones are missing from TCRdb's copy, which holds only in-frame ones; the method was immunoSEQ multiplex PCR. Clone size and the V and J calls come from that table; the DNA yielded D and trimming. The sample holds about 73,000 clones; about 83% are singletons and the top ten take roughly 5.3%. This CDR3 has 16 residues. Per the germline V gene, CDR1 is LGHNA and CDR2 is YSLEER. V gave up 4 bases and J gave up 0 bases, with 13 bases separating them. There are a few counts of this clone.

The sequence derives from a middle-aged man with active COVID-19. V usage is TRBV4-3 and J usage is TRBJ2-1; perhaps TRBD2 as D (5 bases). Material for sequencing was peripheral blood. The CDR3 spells CASSLGGRSSYNEQFF. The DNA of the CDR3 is TGCGCCAGCAGCCTGGGCGGGCGGAGCTCCTACAATGAGCAGTTCTTC.